The 22 T cell receptor beta chains below were found in one sample sequenced in a study of blood T cell repertoires in COVID-19. Libraries were prepared by immunoSEQ multiplex PCR; TCRdb keeps only in-frame clonotypes and omits some of them. The repertoire holds tens of thousands of clones, with approximately 78% as singletons. The sample taken for sequencing was peripheral blood. These receptors came from a human donor in a cohort sampled during active COVID-19.

The sample holds one count of this clone. CDR3 nucleotide sequence: TGCGCCAGCAGCTGGGTGACAGGGGATCCTTCCTACGAGCAGTACTTC. It translates to CASSWVTGDPSYEQYF. The rearrangement uses TRBV5-1 and TRBJ2-7; 8 bases are a match to TRBD1. The V gene's germline CDR1 is SGHRS and CDR2 YFSETQ. J gave up 1 base and V 3 bases, and 9 bases lay outside the gene matches. This CDR3 has 16 residues.

A few counts support this clone. The rearrangement uses TRBV29-1 and TRBJ1-2; D is possibly TRBD1 (6 bases). Between the trimmed V and J ends, which lost 4 bases and 6 bases, there was a span of 9 bases. This CDR3 region has 11 residues. The germline gives CDR1 SQVTM, CDR2 ANQGSEA. The CDR3 loop reads CSVVAGDGYTF. The CDR3 DNA sequence: TGCAGCGTTGTGGCAGGGGATGGCTACACCTTC.

CDR3 region: CASSLRDRGSYEQYF. CDR3 in DNA: TGTGCCAGCAGTCTTCGGGACAGGGGATCCTACGAGCAGTACTTC. The chain carries TRBV28 and TRBJ2-7, with 10 bases that match TRBD1. The CDR3 covers 15 residues. V was pared by 5 bases and J by 1 base, with 5 bases of the junction left unmatched. From germline, CDR1 is MDHEN and CDR2 SYDVKM.

This chain uses TRBV4-1 with TRBJ1-2; D possibly corresponds to TRBD1 (6 bases). Looked up from germline, CDR1 is MGHRA and CDR2 is YSYEKL. V lost 1 base, J lost 4 bases, and 13 bases lay in between. This CDR3 region has 15 residues. CDR3 sequence (DNA): TGCGCCAGCAGCCAAGCCTTACAGGGTCGCTATGGCTACACCTTC. Encoded protein: CASSQALQGRYGYTF.

V and J are TRBV7-3 and TRBJ2-5, with TRBD1 identical over 10 bases. From germline, CDR1 is SGHTA and CDR2 FQGTGA. V was pared by 5 bases and J by 9 bases, with 6 bases of the junction left unmatched. This CDR3 spans 13 amino acids. CDR3 amino acids: CASSESGTGAQYF. The CDR3 DNA follows: TGTGCCAGCAGCGAGTCCGGGACAGGGGCCCAGTACTTC.

This sequence joins TRBV18 and TRBJ1-6, with TRBD1 identical over 7 bases. Trimming removed 3 bases from V and 7 bases from J; junction bases left unmatched: 6. The CDR3 is 15 amino acids. Germline-derived CDR1 and CDR2 are KGHSH and LQKENI. The CDR3: CASSPMAGGNSPLHF. The CDR3 coding sequence is TGTGCCAGCTCACCGATGGCAGGGGGAAATTCACCCCTCCACTTT.

The rearrangement links TRBV11-2 to TRBJ1-2, with D hard to call. Germline CDR1 SGHAT, CDR2 FQNNGV. V was pared by 7 bases and J by 4 bases, with 16 bases between. The CDR3 extends over 14 amino acids. This CDR3 reads CASNPGTAIYGYTF. The CDR3 bases are TGTGCCAGCAATCCGGGAACAGCGATCTATGGCTACACCTTC.

The chain links TRBV12-3 or TRBV12-4 to TRBJ2-4, with D possibly matching TRBD1 (6 bases). The CDR3 totals 13 residues. Trimming removed 6 bases at V and 7 bases at J, with 13 bases between. The CDR3 DNA sequence: TGTGCCAGCAGACCTGGACAGAGTAACATTCAGTACTTC. Protein: CASRPGQSNIQYF.

The chain uses TRBV7-9 and TRBJ1-1, with D hard to call. The germline V gene encodes CDR1 SEHNR and CDR2 FQNEAQ (reference sequence). Trimming removed 5 bases from V and 0 bases from J, with 13 bases in between. The CDR3 is 15 residues long. This chain's CDR3 is CASSPAVILNTEAFF. The DNA of the CDR3 is TGTGCCAGCAGCCCCGCGGTTATCCTGAACACTGAAGCTTTCTTT. The full variable domain, completed using reference TRBV7-9 and TRBJ1-1, is DTGVSQNPRHKITKRGQNVTFRCDPISEHNRLYWYRQTLGQGPEFLTYFQNEAQLEKSRLLSDRFSAERPKGSFSTLEIQRTEQGDSAMYLCASSPAVILNTEAFFGQGTRLTVV.

V gene TRBV5-1 combines with J gene TRBJ1-2; 8 bases are a match to TRBD1. CDR1 is SGHRS and CDR2 is YFSETQ in the germline V gene. The ends lost 5 bases at V and 3 bases at J; junction bases unmatched: 6. The CDR3 runs 14 residues. Here the CDR3 DNA reads TGCGCCAGCAGTGGGGACAGGAGGGACTATGGCTACACCTTC. Its translation is CASSGDRRDYGYTF.

The sample holds one count of this clone. CDR3 sequence reads: CASSLAGAGGPNEQFF. CDR3 DNA sequence: TGCGCCAGCAGCTTGGCCGGAGCGGGGGGGCCCAATGAGCAGTTCTTC. The chain is built from TRBV5-1 and TRBJ2-1, with 10 positions matching TRBD2. The CDR3 runs to 16 residues. Germline CDR1 is SGHRS and CDR2 is YFSETQ. V dropped 0 bases and J dropped 6; count of bases not matched to a gene: 6.

The chain carries TRBV18 and TRBJ2-7; 8 nucleotides line up with TRBD2. Germline assignment: CDR1 KGHSH and CDR2 LQKENI. The junction had 0 bases not matched to a gene; V was cut back by 3 bases and J by 2 bases. The CDR3 consists of 13 residues. Written as DNA, the CDR3 is TGTGCCAGCTCACCGGGACTAGCCTACGAGCAGTACTTC. As protein: CASSPGLAYEQYF.

The rearrangement uses TRBV6-1 and TRBJ2-5, with D maybe TRBD1 (6 bases). The CDR3 is 16 amino acids. From germline, CDR1 is MNHNS and CDR2 SASEGT. Trimming shortened V by 0 bases and J by 1 base, and 12 bases separated the two germline ends. CDR3 in amino acids: CASSEAGLGGQETQYF. CDR3 sequence (DNA): TGTGCCAGCAGTGAAGCGGGTTTAGGGGGCCAAGAGACCCAGTACTTC.

The chain recombines TRBV5-1 with TRBJ2-2; D gene uncertain. The ends were cut back, 0 bases at V and 0 bases at J, with 6 bases in the middle. Germline V gene sequence: CDR1 SGHRS, CDR2 YFSETQ. The CDR3 loop spans 15 amino acids. CDR3 region: CASSLGSSNTGELFF. The CDR3 DNA is TGCGCCAGCAGCTTGGGTAGCTCGAACACCGGGGAGCTGTTTTTT.

This sequence joins TRBV11-2 and TRBJ2-7; 8 nucleotides agree with TRBD1. The CDR3 spans 11 residues. Germline CDR1 SGHAT, CDR2 FQNNGV. J lost 12 bases, V lost 1 base, and 2 bases had no gene match. The CDR3 region has the DNA TGTGCCAGCAGCTTAGGGGACAGGCTGTACTTC. It translates to CASSLGDRLYF.

This chain links TRBV9 with TRBJ2-1; 8 nucleotides agree with TRBD1. The germline V gene encodes CDR1 SGDLS and CDR2 YYNGEE. The V segment lost 2 bases and the J segment 2 bases; nucleotides outside the gene matches: 3. CDR3 length equals 15 residues. CDR3 region: CASSVQGAAYNEQFF. The DNA for the CDR3 is TGTGCCAGCAGCGTCCAGGGGGCCGCCTACAATGAGCAGTTCTTC.

This clone was detected a few times. V usage is TRBV11-2 and J usage is TRBJ2-3; possible D gene TRBD1, 7 bases. V lost 2 bases to trimming and J lost 9 bases, with 27 bases between them. The CDR3 is 18 residues long. Per the germline V gene, CDR1 is SGHAT and CDR2 is FQNNGV. The CDR3 spells CASSLTTGFSRGAGTQYF. The CDR3 DNA follows: TGTGCCAGCAGCTTAACGACAGGGTTCTCCAGGGGGGCAGGGACGCAGTATTTT.

The chain links TRBV19 to TRBJ2-3, with D possibly matching TRBD2 (6 bases). V shed 1 base and J shed 2 bases, with 13 bases lying between them. Germline values: CDR1 LNHDA, CDR2 SQIVND (reference sequence). The CDR3 runs to 16 residues. CDR3 sequence (DNA): TGTGCCAGTAGTATAGGGGACTCGGGACCCACAGATACGCAGTATTTT. Protein sequence: CASSIGDSGPTDTQYF.

The rearrangement uses TRBV7-9 and TRBJ2-5, with 8 bases matching TRBD2. The J segment lost 4 bases and the V segment lost 5 bases, leaving 9 bases of the junction unmatched. Germline V lookup: CDR1 SEHNR, CDR2 FQNEAQ (reference sequence). CDR3 length: 15 residues. CDR3 bases: TGTGCCAGCAGCCCCGGGGGGGCAGGAGGAGAGACCCAGTACTTC. Its protein product is CASSPGGAGGETQYF.

This chain uses TRBV19 with TRBJ1-5; D might be TRBD1 (5 bases). V was clipped by 6 bases and J by 4 bases, with 22 bases between them. Germline CDR1 and CDR2: LNHDA and SQIVND (reference sequence). This CDR3 has 17 amino acids. The CDR3, as DNA: TGTGCCAGTAGCCTAAGGATGCGTGGGCAGGGAAATCAGCCCCAGCATTTT. It yields the protein CASSLRMRGQGNQPQHF.

The chain employs TRBV6-2 or TRBV6-3 and TRBJ1-2; TRBD1 might be the D (5 bases). The germline V gene encodes CDR1 MNHEY and CDR2 SVGEGT. The CDR3 is 13 residues long. V lost 5 bases, J lost 2 bases, and 9 bases lay in between. The CDR3 protein is CASSRQMNYGYTF. As DNA, the CDR3 is TGTGCCAGCAGTAGACAGATGAACTATGGCTACACCTTC.

The rearrangement joins TRBV28 to TRBJ1-4, with a tentative D call TRBD1 (5 bases). Germline CDR1 reads MDHEN; CDR2 reads SYDVKM. This CDR3 has 15 residues. Trimming shortened V by 6 bases and J by 2 bases, and 13 bases separated the two germline ends. The DNA for the CDR3 is TGTGCCAGCAGCGCCCCAGGGTGGACTAATGAAAAACTGTTTTTT. It encodes CASSAPGWTNEKLFF.